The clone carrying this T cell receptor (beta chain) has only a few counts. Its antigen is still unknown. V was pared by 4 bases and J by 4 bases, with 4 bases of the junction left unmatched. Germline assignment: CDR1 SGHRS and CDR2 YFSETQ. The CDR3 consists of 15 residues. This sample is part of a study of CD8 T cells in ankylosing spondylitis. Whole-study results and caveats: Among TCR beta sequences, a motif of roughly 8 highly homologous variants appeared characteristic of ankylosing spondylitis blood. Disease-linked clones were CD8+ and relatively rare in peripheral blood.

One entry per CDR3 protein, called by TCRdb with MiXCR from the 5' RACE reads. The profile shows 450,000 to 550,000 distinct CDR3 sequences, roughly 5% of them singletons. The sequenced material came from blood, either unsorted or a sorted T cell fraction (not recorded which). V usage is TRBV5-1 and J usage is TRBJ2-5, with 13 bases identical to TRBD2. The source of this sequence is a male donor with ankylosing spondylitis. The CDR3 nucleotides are TGCGCCAGCAGCCTTACTAGCGGGGGGGGAGAGACCCAGTACTTC. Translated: CASSLTSGGGETQYF. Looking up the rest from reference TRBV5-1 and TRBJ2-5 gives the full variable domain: KAGVTQTPRYLIKTRGQQVTLSCSPISGHRSVSWYQQTPGQGLQFLFEYFSETQRNKGNFPGRFSGRQFSNSRSEMNVSTLELGDSALYLCASSLTSGGGETQYFGPGTRLLVL.